Following are 15 T cell receptor beta chains from one sample sequenced in a study of blood T cell repertoires in COVID-19. Clones were read by immunoSEQ multiplex PCR, and TCRdb kept only the in-frame ones, dropping some. The sample consists of 250,000 to 300,000 clones, about 76% of them appearing once. Source material: peripheral blood. The receptors were sampled from a woman aged 55-70 years with active or convalescent COVID-19.

The DNA of the CDR3 is TGTGCCAGCAGTCCGGGGTGGGGTGAAAAACTGTTTTTT. Its protein is CASSPGWGEKLFF. The genes are TRBV27 and TRBJ1-4; D call uncertain. CDR3 length equals 13 residues. Germline V gene sequence: CDR1 MNHEY, CDR2 SMNVEV (reference sequence). Trimming shortened V by 5 bases and J by 7 bases, and 11 bases separated the two germline ends.

The V gene is TRBV7-2, the J gene TRBJ1-5, with D possibly TRBD1 on 6 matching bases. The germline gives CDR1 SGHTA, CDR2 FQGNSA. V was cut by 4 bases and J by 2 bases, with 18 bases left in between. The CDR3 sequence is 17 residues long. CDR3: CASSSGRDKGRNQPQHF. Written as DNA, the CDR3 is TGTGCCAGCAGCTCAGGTCGGGACAAAGGGCGCAATCAGCCCCAGCATTTT.

This chain connects TRBV7-8 to TRBJ1-1, with 12 positions matching TRBD1. This CDR3 comprises 17 residues. The V gene end was trimmed by 4 bases and the J gene end by 1 base; junction bases not matched to a gene: 7. Germline V gene data show CDR1 as SGHVS and CDR2 as FQNEAQ. CDR3 bases: TGTGCCAGCAGCTACCAGGGACAGGGGGCCGGGAACACTGAAGCTTTCTTT. Protein product: CASSYQGQGAGNTEAFF.

The chain employs TRBV10-1 and TRBJ2-2; TRBD2 is a possible D gene (6 bases). V lost 7 bases and J lost 3, with 12 bases in between. The CDR3 is 14 residues long. Germline V gene lookup returns CDR1 WNHNN and CDR2 SYGVQD (reference sequence). The CDR3: CASISGEYTGELFF. The CDR3 DNA sequence: TGCGCCAGCATCTCGGGAGAATACACCGGGGAGCTGTTTTTT.

The chain links TRBV7-9 to TRBJ2-7; D might be TRBD1 (5 bases). The CDR3 has 13 amino acids. The ends were cut back, 2 bases at V and 7 bases at J, with 12 bases in the middle. Germline V gene lookup returns CDR1 SEHNR and CDR2 FQNEAQ (reference sequence). Here the CDR3 reads CASSLSREGEQYF. CDR3 bases: TGTGCCAGCAGCTTAAGCAGGGAAGGTGAGCAGTACTTC.

The rearrangement links TRBV11-3 to TRBJ2-2; tentative D call: TRBD2 (7 bases). The V and J ends lost 8 bases and 6 bases respectively, with 10 bases between them. Germline CDR1 reads SGHNT; CDR2 reads YENEEA. The CDR3 has 12 amino acids. DNA for the CDR3: TGTGCCAGCGGGAGGGGGTCCGGGGAGCTGTTTTTT. This sequence encodes CASGRGSGELFF.

V and J are TRBV30 and TRBJ1-1; 10 bases fit TRBD1. Germline CDR1 and CDR2: GTSNPN and SVGIG (reference sequence). V lost 5 bases to trimming and J lost 4 bases; unmatched junction nucleotides: 7. This CDR3 contains 14 residues. The CDR3, as DNA: TGTGCCTGGGAACGGGACAGGGGAATCACTGAAGCTTTCTTT. It encodes CAWERDRGITEAFF.

This clone showed up just once. The CDR3 region is CASSLRQADEKLFF. The DNA for the CDR3 is TGTGCCAGCAGCCTCCGACAGGCCGATGAAAAACTGTTTTTT. V usage is TRBV9 and J usage is TRBJ1-4; D may be TRBD1 (6 bases). The CDR3 contains 14 residues. V was pared by 4 bases and J by 6 bases, with 13 bases between. The germline gives CDR1 SGDLS, CDR2 YYNGEE.

The chain carries TRBV11-2 and TRBJ2-1, with TRBD1 identical over 8 bases. J was trimmed by 6 bases and V by 4 bases; bases with no gene match: 11. This CDR3 has 16 amino acids. From germline, CDR1 is SGHAT and CDR2 FQNNGV. The CDR3 DNA reads as TGTGCCAGCAGCTCACTTCATGACAGGGGAGGCAATGAGCAGTTCTTC. This encodes CASSSLHDRGGNEQFF. Drawing the rest from reference TRBV11-2 and TRBJ2-1, the complete variable domain is EAGVAQSPRYKIIEKRQSVAFWCNPISGHATLYWYQQILGQGPKLLIQFQNNGVVDDSQLPKDRFSAERLKGVDSTLKIQPAKLEDSAVYLCASSSLHDRGGNEQFFGPGTRLTVL.

This clone was recorded once. The V call is TRBV19, the J call TRBJ1-6; TRBD1 agrees at 7 bases. The length of the CDR3 is 15 residues. V shed 2 bases and J 7 bases; nucleotides not matched to a gene: 5. The V gene's germline CDR1 is LNHDA and CDR2 SQIVND (reference sequence). CDR3 sequence reads: CASSIFDRENSPLHF. CDR3 coding DNA: TGTGCCAGTAGTATATTCGACAGGGAGAATTCACCCCTCCACTTT.

V gene TRBV27 combines with J gene TRBJ2-5; possibly TRBD2 for D (7 bases). Germline assignment: CDR1 MNHEY and CDR2 SMNVEV (reference sequence). The CDR3 has 14 residues. Trimming shortened V by 6 bases and J by 4 bases, and 15 bases separated the two germline ends. The CDR3 DNA follows: TGTGCCAGCAGATACCAGGGAGGGGGAGAGACCCAGTACTTC. Residues: CASRYQGGGETQYF.

The J gene is TRBJ2-7, the V gene TRBV19, with 14 bases matching TRBD2. V shed 4 bases and J 7 bases; nucleotides not matched to a gene: 6. In germline, CDR1 is LNHDA, CDR2 SQIVND (reference sequence). This CDR3 is 15 amino acids long. The CDR3 here is CASSTGLAGELEQYF. CDR3 nucleotides: TGTGCCAGTAGTACGGGACTAGCGGGGGAATTGGAGCAGTACTTC.

The chain employs TRBV6-5 and TRBJ2-7; D may be TRBD1 (5 bases). The germline V gene encodes CDR1 MNHEY and CDR2 SVGAGI. V was pared by 2 bases and J by 2 bases, with 13 bases between. This CDR3 has 15 amino acids. CDR3 region: CASSYVGRAAYEQYF. CDR3 nucleotide sequence: TGTGCCAGCAGTTACGTCGGCAGGGCGGCCTACGAGCAGTACTTC.

The chain recombines TRBV24-1 with TRBJ2-1; 11 bases match TRBD2. Germline CDR1 reads KGHDR; CDR2 reads SFDVKD. The CDR3 runs 20 residues. V lost 3 bases and J lost 0; bases outside the gene matches: 12. CDR3 amino acids: CATSDTPRGLAGGSYNEQFF. The CDR3 nucleotides are TGTGCCACCAGTGATACACCTAGAGGGCTAGCGGGGGGCTCCTACAATGAGCAGTTCTTC.

The rearrangement joins TRBV18 to TRBJ1-1; the D gene is possibly TRBD1 (5 bases). The CDR3 runs to 14 residues. Germline-derived CDR1 and CDR2 are KGHSH and LQKENI. V was trimmed by 7 bases and J by 4 bases, leaving 16 bases between them. DNA of the CDR3: TGTGCCAGCTTACAGGTCAAGGGCGGCACTGAAGCTTTCTTT. It is translated as CASLQVKGGTEAFF.